Below, 14 T cell receptor beta chains from the same sample are listed, as sequenced in a study of T cell responses to AZD1222 COVID-19 vaccine. Produced via immunoSEQ multiplex PCR; TCRdb's table is partial and in-frame only. Counted here are some 150,000 clones, approximately 83% occurring once; the ten biggest clones make up around 8%. Specimen: peripheral blood, collected on day 0 of AZD1222 vaccination. The receptors were gathered from an adult in good health.

The V and J genes are TRBV6-5 and TRBJ1-1; D unresolved. Germline assignment: CDR1 MNHEY and CDR2 SVGAGI. The CDR3 has 13 residues. V was pared by 6 bases and J by 1 base, with 9 bases between. The CDR3 coding sequence is TGTGCCAGCAGGCCGGACTGGAACACTGAAGCTTTCTTT. Its protein product is CASRPDWNTEAFF.

The J gene is TRBJ1-1, the V gene TRBV27, with 7 nucleotides matching TRBD1. Germline CDR1 reads MNHEY; CDR2 reads SMNVEV (reference sequence). V lost 5 bases to trimming and J lost 5 bases; unmatched junction nucleotides: 11. This CDR3 region has 15 residues. CDR3 residues: CASSPNRGPGTEAFF. Written as DNA, the CDR3 is TGTGCCAGCAGTCCGAATAGGGGGCCGGGGACTGAAGCTTTCTTT.

J is TRBJ1-4 and V is TRBV7-9; D call uncertain. CDR3 length equals 14 residues. Deletions cut 1 base from V and 8 bases from J, with 11 bases between. Per germline, CDR1 SEHNR and CDR2 FQNEAQ (reference sequence). This chain's CDR3 is CASSLGNTGEKLFF. The DNA of the CDR3 is TGTGCCAGCAGCTTAGGGAATACTGGGGAAAAACTGTTTTTT.

The CDR3: CAWGQGANTEAFF. The CDR3 nucleotides read TGTGCCTGGGGGCAGGGGGCAAACACTGAAGCTTTCTTT. The chain is built from TRBV30 and TRBJ1-1; 8 bases align to TRBD1. The V segment lost 5 bases and the J segment 2 bases; nucleotides outside the gene matches: 4. CDR1 and CDR2 (germline): GTSNPN, SVGIG (reference sequence). The CDR3 totals 13 residues. The variable domain in full, with the rest retrieved from reference TRBV30 and TRBJ1-1, is SQTIHQWPATLVQPVGSPLSLECTVEGTSNPNLYWYRQAAGRGLQLLFYSVGIGQISSEVPQNLSASRPQDRQFILSSKKLLLSDSGFYLCAWGQGANTEAFFGQGTRLTVV.

V and J are TRBV27 and TRBJ2-6, with 7 positions matching TRBD1. The trim removed 6 bases at V and 1 base at J, leaving 9 bases unmatched. This CDR3 has 17 residues. CDR1 is MNHEY and CDR2 is SMNVEV in the germline V gene (reference sequence). The CDR3 is CASSMDRTPSGANVLTF. CDR3 DNA sequence: TGTGCCAGCAGCATGGACAGGACCCCATCTGGGGCCAACGTCCTGACTTTC.

The V gene is TRBV27, the J gene TRBJ1-2; TRBD1 aligns across 9 bases. Germline CDR1 is MNHEY and CDR2 is SMNVEV (reference sequence). The CDR3 runs 15 residues. The trim removed 0 bases at V and 2 bases at J, leaving 1 base unmatched. The CDR3, as DNA: TGTGCCAGCAGTTTATCGGACAGGGGAAACTATGGCTACACCTTC. Its protein product is CASSLSDRGNYGYTF.

This clone was seen just once. V usage is TRBV6-5 and J usage is TRBJ1-2, with 8 positions matching TRBD1. Germline trimming cut 8 bases from V and 4 bases from J; bases unmatched to any gene: 3. CDR3 length: 12 amino acids. Looked up from germline, CDR1 is MNHEY and CDR2 is SVGAGI. The CDR3, as DNA: TGTGCCAGCTCGGACAGGGCCTATGGCTACACCTTC. The encoded protein is CASSDRAYGYTF.

The CDR3 region has the DNA TGTGCCAGCAGATCTTCCGGGACCCCAAACCTCCACTTT. Translating it yields CASRSSGTPNLHF. The J gene is TRBJ1-6, the V gene TRBV2; D perhaps matches TRBD1 (5 bases). The CDR3 has 13 residues. From germline, CDR1 is SNHLY and CDR2 FYNNEI. The V and J ends lost 6 bases and 15 bases respectively, with 18 bases between them.

V usage is TRBV19 and J usage is TRBJ1-1, with D unclear. From germline, CDR1 is LNHDA and CDR2 SQIVND (reference sequence). This CDR3 is 12 amino acids long. Trimming removed 3 bases from V and 4 bases from J, with 6 bases in between. The DNA for the CDR3 is TGTGCCAGTAGTATTGGTCTCACTGAAGCTTTCTTT. Protein product: CASSIGLTEAFF. Looking up the rest from reference TRBV19 and TRBJ1-1 gives the full variable domain: DGGITQSPKYLFRKEGQNVTLSCEQNLNHDAMYWYRQDPGQGLRLIYYSQIVNDFQKGDIAEGYSVSREKKESFPLTVTSAQKNPTAFYLCASSIGLTEAFFGQGTRLTVV.

This chain joins TRBV7-2 and TRBJ1-2; D not resolved. The CDR3 has 15 amino acids. Germline V CDR1 and CDR2: SGHTA, FQGNSA. V lost 1 base and J 5 bases, leaving 14 bases between the germline ends. The DNA for the CDR3 is TGTGCCAGCAGCTTAGACGCACTCTCCTGGTATGGCTACACCTTC. It specifies CASSLDALSWYGYTF.

This chain connects TRBV7-2 to TRBJ1-1; D might be TRBD1 (6 bases). CDR3 length equals 14 residues. V was shortened by 2 bases and J by 5 bases, with 12 bases between the two germline ends. From germline, CDR1 is SGHTA and CDR2 FQGNSA. The DNA of the CDR3 is TGTGCCAGCAGCTTAAGGGGGGGGTATACTGAAGCTTTCTTT. It codes for CASSLRGGYTEAFF.

This clone was observed once. CDR3 region: CASSSHPSGTQYF. DNA of the CDR3: TGTGCCAGCAGTAGCCACCCTTCGGGGACCCAGTACTTC. The chain is built from TRBV27 and TRBJ2-5; D is uncertain. The CDR3 loop spans 13 amino acids. From germline, CDR1 is MNHEY and CDR2 SMNVEV (reference sequence). V was clipped by 5 bases and J by 7 bases, with 14 bases between them.

The genes are TRBV11-2 and TRBJ2-1, with D maybe TRBD1 (5 bases). CDR3 length: 16 residues. V lost 1 base and J 5 bases, leaving 15 bases between the germline ends. The germline V gene has CDR1 SGHAT and CDR2 FQNNGV. The CDR3 nucleotides are TGTGCCAGCAGCTTAGGTGAAAGCTGGGGCAACAATGAGCAGTTCTTC. It specifies CASSLGESWGNNEQFF. Looking up the rest from reference TRBV11-2 and TRBJ2-1 gives the full variable domain: EAGVAQSPRYKIIEKRQSVAFWCNPISGHATLYWYQQILGQGPKLLIQFQNNGVVDDSQLPKDRFSAERLKGVDSTLKIQPAKLEDSAVYLCASSLGESWGNNEQFFGPGTRLTVL.

The CDR3 sequence is CASWWGTEAFF. CDR3 coding DNA: TGTGCCAGTTGGTGGGGCACTGAAGCTTTCTTT. The genes are TRBV19 and TRBJ1-1; no clear D gene. The CDR3 loop spans 11 amino acids. The germline V gene has CDR1 LNHDA and CDR2 SQIVND (reference sequence). V was trimmed by 8 bases and J by 4 bases, leaving 8 bases between them.